Shown below are 29 T cell receptor beta chains from a single sample sequenced in a study of cytomegalovirus exposure and HLA in healthy donors (dated by TCRdb to 2017 to 2019). Libraries were constructed by the immunoSEQ multiplex PCR assay. For the multiplex PCR, a mixture combining 60 forward primers for TCR Vbeta segments and 13 reverse primers for TCR Jbeta segments was used. Not all clones reach the TCRdb copy of this immuneACCESS table, which keeps in-frame sequences only. Checked studies attribute under half of the gap to unresolved V genes and leave the rest unexplained. Counted in this sample were about 170,000 clones; 80% of them appeared once. Clones ranked in the top ten supply less than 9% of the sample. Sequencing was done on a sample of PBMCs. Every receptor here comes from a man aged 30 to 45 in good health and CMV-seropositive.

A single count supports this clone. The chain employs TRBV6-9 and TRBJ2-2; D might be TRBD1 (6 bases). The CDR3 contains 18 residues. The V gene's germline CDR1 is MNHGY and CDR2 SVAAGI. V was cut by 7 bases and J by 2 bases, with 23 bases left in between. CDR3 loop: CASILTGSTGPNTGELFF. The CDR3 bases are TGTGCCAGCATCTTAACAGGGTCCACGGGGCCTAACACCGGGGAGCTGTTTTTT.

The V and J genes are TRBV10-3 and TRBJ1-1; no clear D gene. The germline gives CDR1 ENHRY, CDR2 SYGVKD. With 6 bases removed from V and 7 bases from J, the gap between germline ends came to 12 bases. The CDR3 is made up of 12 amino acids. The CDR3 DNA sequence: TGTGCCATCAGCGGGGAGATTGGTGAAGCTTTCTTT. It is translated as CAISGEIGEAFF.

The chain combines TRBV28 with TRBJ2-7; tentatively, D is TRBD1 (5 bases). CDR1 is MDHEN and CDR2 is SYDVKM in the germline V gene. The CDR3 loop spans 14 amino acids. V lost 7 bases, J lost 2 bases, and 15 bases lay in between. The CDR3 nucleotides read TGTGCCAGCAAACAAGGGGTGACGACCTACGAGCAGTACTTC. It yields the protein CASKQGVTTYEQYF.

The J gene is TRBJ2-7, the V gene TRBV5-6; the match to TRBD2 covers 9 bases. V lost 0 bases, J lost 3 bases, and 7 bases stayed unmatched. The CDR3 sequence is 16 residues long. The germline gives CDR1 SGHDT, CDR2 YYEEEE. DNA of the CDR3: TGTGCCAGCAGCTTGGCTGGGAAGCGGGAGGACTACGAGCAGTACTTC. Protein: CASSLAGKREDYEQYF.

The chain has TRBV28 and TRBJ2-7; 7 nucleotides agree with TRBD2. CDR3 length equals 14 residues. After removal of 1 base from V and 5 bases from J, the junction contained 5 bases not matched to a gene. Germline loops: CDR1 MDHEN, CDR2 SYDVKM. The CDR3 spells CASSLYREEHEQYF. The CDR3 DNA reads as TGTGCCAGCAGTTTATATCGGGAGGAACACGAGCAGTACTTC.

The chain employs TRBV6-4 and TRBJ2-1; 9 bases agree with TRBD2. Germline CDR1 reads MRHNA; CDR2 reads SNTAGT. J was trimmed by 0 bases and V by 3 bases; bases with no gene match: 0. The CDR3 runs to 15 residues. The CDR3 sequence is CASSEREGSYNEQFF. As DNA, the CDR3 is TGTGCCAGCAGTGAGCGGGAGGGCTCCTACAATGAGCAGTTCTTC.

The J gene is TRBJ2-7, the V gene TRBV9, with TRBD2 matching 8 bases. The CDR3 is 15 residues long. From germline, CDR1 is SGDLS and CDR2 YYNGEE. V shed 4 bases and J 0 bases; nucleotides not matched to a gene: 6. The CDR3 sequence is CASSSGGGSSYEQYF. The CDR3 region has the DNA TGTGCCAGCAGCTCTGGCGGGGGGTCCTCCTACGAGCAGTACTTC.

The chain uses TRBV11-3 and TRBJ2-3; TRBD2 is a possible D gene (7 bases). Trimming pared 5 bases from V and 1 base from J, leaving 16 bases between. The germline V gene has CDR1 SGHNT and CDR2 YENEEA. The CDR3 extends over 16 amino acids. The CDR3 is CASSTVGGARTDTQYF. DNA for the CDR3: TGTGCCAGCAGCACTGTTGGGGGGGCGCGCACAGATACGCAGTATTTT.

V is TRBV9 and J is TRBJ2-3; the match to TRBD2 covers 8 bases. The CDR3 sequence is 16 residues long. J was trimmed by 1 base and V by 3 bases; bases with no gene match: 7. Germline-derived CDR1 and CDR2 are SGDLS and YYNGEE. DNA for the CDR3: TGTGCCAGCAGCGCGGAAGGACTAGCACGCACAGATACGCAGTATTTT. This encodes CASSAEGLARTDTQYF.

CDR3 in amino acids: CASSSGQEYNEQFF. CDR3 DNA: TGTGCCAGCAGTTCGGGACAGGAGTACAATGAGCAGTTCTTC. J is TRBJ2-1 and V is TRBV6-5, with 8 bases lining up with TRBD1. The ends lost 4 bases at V and 4 bases at J; junction bases unmatched: 3. The CDR3 totals 14 residues. CDR1 and CDR2 from the germline V gene are MNHEY and SVGAGI.

This clone turned up a few times. The chain uses TRBV4-1 and TRBJ2-3; D is undetermined. Deletions cut 1 base from V and 11 bases from J, with 25 bases between. Germline V gene data show CDR1 as MGHRA and CDR2 as YSYEKL. CDR3 size: 17 residues. The DNA of the CDR3 is TGCGCCAGCAGCCAAGTAGGAGTTCGACTCACTCACGTTAGGCAGTATTTT. This sequence encodes CASSQVGVRLTHVRQYF.

The CDR3 is CASSQEASGDEQFF. The CDR3 bases are TGTGCCAGCAGCCAAGAGGCTAGCGGGGATGAGCAGTTCTTC. This chain joins TRBV4-2 and TRBJ2-1, with 9 bases matching TRBD2. Germline V gene lookup returns CDR1 LGHNA and CDR2 YNFKEQ. V lost 0 bases to trimming and J lost 8 bases; unmatched junction nucleotides: 2. The CDR3 extends over 14 amino acids.

V gene TRBV5-4 combines with J gene TRBJ2-7; 10 bases fit TRBD2. Germline CDR1 and CDR2: SGHNT and YYREEE (reference sequence). CDR3 length equals 14 residues. V gave up 2 bases and J gave up 5 bases; unmatched junction bases: 4. CDR3 coding DNA: TGTGCCAGCAGCTTACTAGCGGGATTCCACGAGCAGTACTTC. It codes for CASSLLAGFHEQYF.

This clone was detected only a few times. The chain employs TRBV12-5 and TRBJ1-1; D uncertain. Deletions cut 0 bases from V and 11 bases from J, with 10 bases between. CDR3 length equals 12 residues. The germline V gene encodes CDR1 LGHNT and CDR2 FRNRAP. This CDR3 reads CASGLVHGGAFF. The CDR3 DNA reads as TGTGCTAGTGGTTTGGTACATGGAGGGGCTTTCTTT.

This chain uses TRBV9 with TRBJ2-2; perhaps TRBD1 as D (6 bases). Per germline, CDR1 SGDLS and CDR2 YYNGEE. V dropped 0 bases and J dropped 2 bases, with 8 bases sitting between them. The CDR3 covers 15 residues. CDR3 nucleotides: TGTGCCAGCAGCGTAGAACAGGGTAACACCGGGGAGCTGTTTTTT. This codes for CASSVEQGNTGELFF.

The chain links TRBV5-1 to TRBJ1-4; D unclear. The CDR3 has 14 residues. V gave up 4 bases and J gave up 2 bases, with 9 bases separating them. CDR1 is SGHRS and CDR2 is YFSETQ in the germline V gene. CDR3 in amino acids: CASSPLGTNEKLFF. The CDR3 nucleotides read TGCGCCAGCAGCCCCCTCGGGACTAATGAAAAACTGTTTTTT.

J is TRBJ2-2 and V is TRBV4-3; 12 nucleotides agree with TRBD2. The V and J ends lost 0 bases and 6 bases, in that order; junction bases with no gene match: 5. Germline V gives CDR1 LGHNA, CDR2 YSLEER. The CDR3 has 17 residues. CDR3 in amino acids: CASSQDWLAGGPGELFF. In DNA, the CDR3 is TGCGCCAGCAGCCAAGATTGGCTAGCGGGGGGGCCCGGGGAGCTGTTTTTT.

The V call is TRBV6-1, the J call TRBJ2-3; TRBD2 agrees at 11 bases. CDR3 size: 17 residues. Germline trimming cut 3 bases from V and 0 bases from J; bases unmatched to any gene: 5. Germline values: CDR1 MNHNS, CDR2 SASEGT. CDR3 amino acids: CASSDTSGGPSTDTQYF. CDR3 nucleotides: TGTGCCAGCAGTGATACTAGCGGGGGCCCTAGCACAGATACGCAGTATTTT.

This rearrangement joins TRBV29-1 to TRBJ1-2; possibly TRBD1 for D (6 bases). CDR1 SQVTM and CDR2 ANQGSEA come from the germline V gene. The CDR3 spans 12 residues. The ends were cut back, 7 bases at V and 2 bases at J, with 11 bases in the middle. The DNA of the CDR3 is TGCAGCGCCCAGGGGACCAACTATGGCTACACCTTC. Amino acid sequence: CSAQGTNYGYTF.

This chain uses TRBV27 with TRBJ1-4; TRBD1 might be the D (6 bases). This CDR3 comprises 18 residues. V lost 5 bases and J lost 8, with 27 bases in between. Germline CDR1 is MNHEY and CDR2 is SMNVEV (reference sequence). CDR3 DNA sequence: TGTGCCAGCAGTGGCATGCTCCGACATCGGGGAGGGGGGGAAAAACTGTTTTTT. Its protein product is CASSGMLRHRGGGEKLFF.

The rearrangement links TRBV9 to TRBJ2-7; D is ambiguous. The CDR3 contains 15 residues. From germline, CDR1 is SGDLS and CDR2 YYNGEE. V dropped 2 bases and J dropped 4 bases, with 16 bases sitting between them. In DNA, the CDR3 is TGTGCCAGCAGCGTTCTATCAGGTTCCCTTTACGAGCAGTACTTC. Encoded protein: CASSVLSGSLYEQYF.

The rearrangement uses TRBV14 and TRBJ1-1; D is undetermined. Germline V gene data show CDR1 as SGHDN and CDR2 as FVKESK. The CDR3 has 15 residues. V was cut by 2 bases and J by 6 bases, with 16 bases left in between. The CDR3 DNA reads as TGTGCCAGCAGCCAATTTGAGGGATCGGTCCCTGAAGCTTTCTTT. Amino acids: CASSQFEGSVPEAFF.

The CDR3 spells CASSIIAGGQETQYF. For the CDR3, the DNA is TGTGCCAGTAGTATAATAGCGGGGGGTCAAGAGACCCAGTACTTC. The chain is built from TRBV19 and TRBJ2-5; 10 bases map to TRBD2. Germline CDR1 and CDR2: LNHDA and SQIVND (reference sequence). With V trimmed by 2 bases and J by 2 bases, 2 bases remained unmatched. The CDR3 has 15 residues.

This chain connects TRBV29-1 to TRBJ1-2; weak D call: TRBD1 (6 bases). V was cut by 2 bases and J by 2 bases, with 15 bases left in between. This CDR3 has 15 residues. The V gene's germline CDR1 is SQVTM and CDR2 ANQGSEA. The CDR3: CSVESTGTRNYGYTF. The CDR3 DNA sequence: TGCAGCGTTGAATCCACCGGGACACGAAACTATGGCTACACCTTC.

A few counts support this clone. This sequence joins TRBV7-9 and TRBJ1-2; 10 bases map to TRBD1. V lost 4 bases, J lost 8 bases, and 4 bases stayed unmatched. CDR3 length: 13 residues. CDR1 and CDR2 (germline): SEHNR, FQNEAQ (reference sequence). CDR3 in amino acids: CASSSTGGWGYTF. The CDR3 nucleotides read TGTGCCAGCAGCTCGACAGGGGGCTGGGGCTACACCTTC.

CDR3 coding DNA: TGTGCCAGCAGCCTCGGGACAGGGGGGCACAATGAGCAGTTCTTC. This encodes CASSLGTGGHNEQFF. This chain joins TRBV7-7 and TRBJ2-1, with 11 bases lining up with TRBD1. Germline CDR1 reads SSHAT; CDR2 reads FNYEAQ (reference sequence). Germline trimming cut 5 bases from V and 5 bases from J; bases unmatched to any gene: 5. The CDR3 runs 15 residues.

With respect to this clone: At one of its ends the junction is not consistent with the germline gene, which may arise from a read error. The gene calls are TRBV7-9 and TRBJ2-7, with a tentative D call TRBD2 (6 bases). CDR3 length: 14 residues. Germline V gene data show CDR1 as SEHNR and CDR2 as FQNEAQ (reference sequence). CDR3 nucleotide sequence: TGTTCCAGCAGCCCCCCCGGGGGAAGCTACGAGCAGTACTTC. It translates to CSSSPPGGSYEQYF. Supplemented by reference TRBV7-9 and TRBJ2-7, the full variable domain reads DTGVSQNPRHKITKRGQNVTFRCDPISEHNRLYWYRQTLGQGPEFLTYFQNEAQLEKSRLLSDRFSAERPKGSFSTLEIQRTEQGDSAMYLCSSSPPGGSYEQYFGPGTRLTVT.

There are a few counts of this clone. The chain couples TRBV7-6 to TRBJ2-3; 8 positions agree with TRBD2. From germline, CDR1 is SGHVS and CDR2 FNYEAQ. The V segment lost 4 bases and the J segment 0 bases; nucleotides outside the gene matches: 9. This CDR3 contains 17 residues. The CDR3 protein is CASSSPGLAASTDTQYF. CDR3 nucleotide sequence: TGTGCCAGCAGCTCCCCCGGACTAGCAGCTAGCACAGATACGCAGTATTTT.

The chain has TRBV4-3 and TRBJ2-7; 12 bases align to TRBD1. Per the germline V gene, CDR1 is LGHNA and CDR2 is YSLEER. Trimming cost V 4 bases and J 1 base; bases outside gene matches: 14. CDR3 size: 19 residues. CDR3 sequence reads: CASSPGYGDRGLRSYEQYF. CDR3 DNA sequence: TGCGCCAGCAGCCCCGGCTACGGGGACAGGGGGCTTCGTTCCTACGAGCAGTACTTC.